Listed below are T cell receptor beta chains from one sample, sequenced in a study of blood T cell repertoires in COVID-19. TCRdb keeps only in-frame clones here, not all; method: immunoSEQ multiplex PCR. The table lists roughly 100,000 clones, nearly 90% of them singletons. The sample taken for sequencing was peripheral blood. Every receptor here comes from a man aged 45-65 years in a cohort sampled during active COVID-19. Each CDR3 is given with its conserved first and last residue. The order of the fields is CDR3 DNA, CDR3 protein, V gene, D gene, clone size, J gene. A D gene is named only where the DNA matches it firmly. Expanded clones get a size class; other rows say once, few or many, or leave the size out.

cdr3_nt: TGTGCCAGCAGACCCGGACAGGTCCGGGAGCTGTTTTTT
cdr3_aa: CASRPGQVRELFF
v_call: TRBV28
d_call: TRBD1
clone_size: NA
j_call: TRBJ2-2

cdr3_nt: TGCAGCGCACAGCGGGGGGGGAGCAATGAGCAGTTCTTC
cdr3_aa: CSAQRGGSNEQFF
v_call: TRBV29-1
d_call: TRBD2
clone_size: NA
j_call: TRBJ2-1

cdr3_nt: TGTGCCAGCAGCGTAGCCGGTCTCGGCACAGATACGCAGTATTTT
cdr3_aa: CASSVAGLGTDTQYF
v_call: TRBV9
d_call: NA
clone_size: NA
j_call: TRBJ2-3

cdr3_nt: TGCGCCAGCAGCCCAGAATTTTTGGGCTACACCTTC
cdr3_aa: CASSPEFLGYTF
v_call: TRBV5-1
d_call: NA
clone_size: NA
j_call: TRBJ1-2

cdr3_nt: TGTGCCAGCAGCTTGGGACAGGTCACCGGGGAGCTGTTTTTT
cdr3_aa: CASSLGQVTGELFF
v_call: TRBV7-9
d_call: TRBD1
clone_size: NA
j_call: TRBJ2-2

cdr3_nt: TGCGCCAGCAGCAGGAGCGGGGCCCGGTCCTACAATGAGCAGTTCTTC
cdr3_aa: CASSRSGARSYNEQFF
v_call: TRBV5-1
d_call: TRBD2
clone_size: NA
j_call: TRBJ2-1

cdr3_nt: TGTGCCACCAGCAGGTACCCAGGTGAAAAACTGTTTTTT
cdr3_aa: CATSRYPGEKLFF
v_call: TRBV15
d_call: NA
clone_size: NA
j_call: TRBJ1-4

cdr3_nt: TGTGCCAGCAGCTTAGTGGCGGATTCACCCCTCCACTTT
cdr3_aa: CASSLVADSPLHF
v_call: TRBV7-6
d_call: NA
clone_size: few
j_call: TRBJ1-6

cdr3_nt: TGTGCCACCAGTGAAGCGGGACAGGGGGCGGATCAGCCCCAGCATTTT
cdr3_aa: CATSEAGQGADQPQHF
v_call: TRBV24-1
d_call: TRBD1
clone_size: few
j_call: TRBJ1-5

cdr3_nt: TGTGCCAGCAGCTTACCGTTGAGGGCTGGTGGAAACACCATATATTTT
cdr3_aa: CASSLPLRAGGNTIYF
v_call: TRBV7-8
d_call: NA
clone_size: NA
j_call: TRBJ1-3

cdr3_nt: TGCAGCGTGAGGGAGGGGAGCTCCTATAATTCACCCCTCCACTTT
cdr3_aa: CSVREGSSYNSPLHF
v_call: TRBV29-1
d_call: NA
clone_size: once
j_call: TRBJ1-6

cdr3_nt: TGTGCCAGCAGTGAAGGGTCAGGGCCTAACTACGAGCAGTACTTC
cdr3_aa: CASSEGSGPNYEQYF
v_call: TRBV2
d_call: NA
clone_size: few
j_call: TRBJ2-7

cdr3_nt: TGTGCCAGCACCGAATGGACTAGCGGGGGGACCCAGTACTTC
cdr3_aa: CASTEWTSGGTQYF
v_call: TRBV5-6
d_call: TRBD2
clone_size: NA
j_call: TRBJ2-5

cdr3_nt: TGTGCTAGCAGCTCGGGACTAGCGGGAGCCACGAACAATGAGCAGTTCTTC
cdr3_aa: CASSSGLAGATNNEQFF
v_call: TRBV7-7
d_call: TRBD2
clone_size: once
j_call: TRBJ2-1

cdr3_nt: TGTGCCAGCAGCTTAACCACAGGGAAGAGGGAGCAGTACTTC
cdr3_aa: CASSLTTGKREQYF
v_call: TRBV7-8
d_call: NA
clone_size: NA
j_call: TRBJ2-7

cdr3_nt: TGTGCCAGTAGTGGGGCGGCGGCGGGGGCCAACGTCCTGACTTTC
cdr3_aa: CASSGAAAGANVLTF
v_call: TRBV19
d_call: NA
clone_size: NA
j_call: TRBJ2-6

cdr3_nt: TGTGCCAGCAGGTGGACAGGCATCAACTATGGCTACACCTTC
cdr3_aa: CASRWTGINYGYTF
v_call: TRBV11-3
d_call: TRBD1
clone_size: few
j_call: TRBJ1-2

cdr3_nt: TGTGCCACCAGTGGAGTCGGTTCGGGAAATACAGAAAAACTGTTTTTT
cdr3_aa: CATSGVGSGNTEKLFF
v_call: TRBV24-1
d_call: NA
clone_size: NA
j_call: TRBJ1-4

cdr3_nt: TGTGCCAGTAGTTTCCGGGACAAATATATCCCACAGCCCCAGCATTTT
cdr3_aa: CASSFRDKYIPQPQHF
v_call: TRBV19
d_call: NA
clone_size: NA
j_call: TRBJ1-5

cdr3_nt: TGTGCCAGCAGCCATTCGGTAGCGGGGCACAATGAGCAGTTCTTC
cdr3_aa: CASSHSVAGHNEQFF
v_call: TRBV3-1/TRBV3-2
d_call: TRBD2
clone_size: NA
j_call: TRBJ2-1

cdr3_nt: TGTGCCAGCAGGGGGGCCTCCTACGAGCAGTACTTC
cdr3_aa: CASRGASYEQYF
v_call: TRBV12-3/TRBV12-4
d_call: NA
clone_size: NA
j_call: TRBJ2-7

cdr3_nt: TGTGCCAGCTCCCTCAAACAGGGCAATCAGCCCCAGCATTTT
cdr3_aa: CASSLKQGNQPQHF
v_call: TRBV19
d_call: NA
clone_size: NA
j_call: TRBJ1-5